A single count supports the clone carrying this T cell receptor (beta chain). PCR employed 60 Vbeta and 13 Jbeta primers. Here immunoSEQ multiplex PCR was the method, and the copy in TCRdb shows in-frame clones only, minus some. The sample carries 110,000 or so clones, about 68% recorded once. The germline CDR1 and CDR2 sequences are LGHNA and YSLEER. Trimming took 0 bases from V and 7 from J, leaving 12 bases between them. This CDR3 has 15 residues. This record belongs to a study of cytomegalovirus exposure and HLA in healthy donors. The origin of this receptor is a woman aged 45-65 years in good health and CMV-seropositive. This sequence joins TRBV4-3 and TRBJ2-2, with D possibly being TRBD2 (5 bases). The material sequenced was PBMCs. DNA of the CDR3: TGCGCCAGCAGCCAAGAGGCCGGGGTTAGCGGGGAGCTGTTTTTT. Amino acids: CASSQEAGVSGELFF.